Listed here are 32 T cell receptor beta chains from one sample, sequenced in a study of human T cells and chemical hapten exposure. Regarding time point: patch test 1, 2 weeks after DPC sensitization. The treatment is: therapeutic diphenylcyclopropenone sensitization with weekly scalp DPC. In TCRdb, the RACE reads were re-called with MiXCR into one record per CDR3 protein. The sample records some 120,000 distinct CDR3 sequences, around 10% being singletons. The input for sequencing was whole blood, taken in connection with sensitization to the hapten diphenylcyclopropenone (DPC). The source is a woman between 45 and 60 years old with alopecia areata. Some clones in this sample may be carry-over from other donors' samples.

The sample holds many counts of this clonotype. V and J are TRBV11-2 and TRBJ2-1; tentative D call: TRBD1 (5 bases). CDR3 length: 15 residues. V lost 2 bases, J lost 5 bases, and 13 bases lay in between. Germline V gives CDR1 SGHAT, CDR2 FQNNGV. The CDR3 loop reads CASSLLGVWNNEQFF. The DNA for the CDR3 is TGTGCCAGCAGCTTACTAGGGGTCTGGAACAATGAGCAGTTCTTC.

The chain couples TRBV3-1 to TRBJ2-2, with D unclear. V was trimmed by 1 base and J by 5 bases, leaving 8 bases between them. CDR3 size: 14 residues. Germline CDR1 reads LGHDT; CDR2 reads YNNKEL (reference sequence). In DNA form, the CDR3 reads TGTGCCAGCAGCCAAGGAGCGACTACCGGGGAGCTGTTTTTT. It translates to CASSQGATTGELFF.

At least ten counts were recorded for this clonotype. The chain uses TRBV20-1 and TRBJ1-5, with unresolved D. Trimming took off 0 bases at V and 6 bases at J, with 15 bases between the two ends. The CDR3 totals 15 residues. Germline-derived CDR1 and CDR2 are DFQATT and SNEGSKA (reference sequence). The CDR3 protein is CSARESAVTGQPQHF. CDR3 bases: TGCAGTGCTAGAGAATCGGCAGTCACCGGTCAGCCCCAGCATTTT.

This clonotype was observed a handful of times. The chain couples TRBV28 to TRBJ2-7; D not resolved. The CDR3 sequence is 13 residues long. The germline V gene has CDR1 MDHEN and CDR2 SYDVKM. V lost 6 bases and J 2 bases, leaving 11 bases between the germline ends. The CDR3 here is CASSPDLTYEQYF. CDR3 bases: TGTGCCAGCAGCCCGGACCTCACCTACGAGCAGTACTTC.

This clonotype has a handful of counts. As DNA, the CDR3 is TGTGCCAGCTCACCACCCCGACCGAATGGCGGTACGCAGTATTTT. This codes for CASSPPRPNGGTQYF. The chain carries TRBV18 and TRBJ2-3, with no clear D. Germline CDR1 and CDR2: KGHSH and LQKENI. The CDR3 length is 15 residues. V dropped 0 bases and J dropped 8 bases, with 15 bases sitting between them.

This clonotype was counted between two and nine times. The CDR3 DNA is TGTGCCAGCAGTCCTACAGGGGGCCGAGGTCAGCCCCAGCATTTT. It encodes CASSPTGGRGQPQHF. The genes are TRBV6-5 and TRBJ1-5; 9 nucleotides match TRBD1. The CDR3 covers 15 residues. Germline CDR1 is MNHEY and CDR2 is SVGAGI. The junction had 8 bases not matched to a gene; V was cut back by 5 bases and J by 6 bases.

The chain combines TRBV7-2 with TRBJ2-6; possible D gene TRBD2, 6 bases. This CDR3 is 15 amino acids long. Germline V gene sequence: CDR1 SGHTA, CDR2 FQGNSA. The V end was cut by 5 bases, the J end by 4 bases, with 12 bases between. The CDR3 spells CASSQWRGGANVLTF. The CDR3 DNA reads TGTGCCAGCAGCCAGTGGAGGGGCGGGGCCAACGTCCTGACTTTC.

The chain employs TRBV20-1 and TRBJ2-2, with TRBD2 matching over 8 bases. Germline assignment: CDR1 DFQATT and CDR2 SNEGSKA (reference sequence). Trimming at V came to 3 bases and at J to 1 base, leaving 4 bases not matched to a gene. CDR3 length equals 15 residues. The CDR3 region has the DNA TGCAGTGCTAGTCCTCTAGCGGGGAACACCGGGGAGCTGTTTTTT. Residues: CSASPLAGNTGELFF.

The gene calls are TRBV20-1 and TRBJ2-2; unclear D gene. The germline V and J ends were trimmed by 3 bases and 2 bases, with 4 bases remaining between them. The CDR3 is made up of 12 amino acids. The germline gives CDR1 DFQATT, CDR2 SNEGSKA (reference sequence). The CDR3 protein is CSASTNTGELFF. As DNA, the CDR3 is TGCAGTGCTAGCACTAACACCGGGGAGCTGTTTTTT.

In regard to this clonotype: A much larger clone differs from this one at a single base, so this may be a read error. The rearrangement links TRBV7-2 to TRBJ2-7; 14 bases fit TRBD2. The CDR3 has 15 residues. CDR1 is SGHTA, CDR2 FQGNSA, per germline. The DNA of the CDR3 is TGTGCCAACAGCTCGGGACTAGCGGGAGCGGGTGAGCAGTACTTC. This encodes CANSSGLAGAGEQYF.

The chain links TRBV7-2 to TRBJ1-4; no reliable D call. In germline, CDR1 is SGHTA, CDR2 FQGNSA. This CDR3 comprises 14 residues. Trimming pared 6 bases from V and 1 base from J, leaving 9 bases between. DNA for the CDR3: TGTGCCAGCAGAATTTTTGGAACTAATGAAAAACTGTTTTTT. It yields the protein CASRIFGTNEKLFF.

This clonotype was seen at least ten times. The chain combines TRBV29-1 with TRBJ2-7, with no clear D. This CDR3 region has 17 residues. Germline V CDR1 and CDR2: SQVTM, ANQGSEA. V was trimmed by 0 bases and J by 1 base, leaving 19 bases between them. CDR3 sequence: CSVEERYGQPSSYEQYF. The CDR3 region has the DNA TGCAGCGTTGAAGAACGATATGGCCAACCTTCTTCCTACGAGCAGTACTTC.

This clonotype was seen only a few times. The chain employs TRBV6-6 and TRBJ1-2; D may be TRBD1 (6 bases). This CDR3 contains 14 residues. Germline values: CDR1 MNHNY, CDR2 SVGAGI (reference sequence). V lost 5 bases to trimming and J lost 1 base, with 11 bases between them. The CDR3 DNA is TGTGCCAGCAGTCCGGGGGACATTAACTATGGCTACACCTTC. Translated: CASSPGDINYGYTF.

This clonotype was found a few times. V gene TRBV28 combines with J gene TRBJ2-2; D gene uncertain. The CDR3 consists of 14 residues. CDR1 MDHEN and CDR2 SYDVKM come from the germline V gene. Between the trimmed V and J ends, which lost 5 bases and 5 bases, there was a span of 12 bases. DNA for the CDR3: TGTGCCAGCAGTCTACGATCTGGGACCGGGGAGCTGTTTTTT. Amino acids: CASSLRSGTGELFF.

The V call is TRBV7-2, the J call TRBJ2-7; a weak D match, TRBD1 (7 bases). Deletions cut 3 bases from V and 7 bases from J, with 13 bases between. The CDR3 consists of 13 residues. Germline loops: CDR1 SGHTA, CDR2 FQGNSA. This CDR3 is CTSSFSPGGEQYF. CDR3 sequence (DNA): TGTACCAGCAGCTTTTCCCCAGGGGGGGAGCAGTACTTC.

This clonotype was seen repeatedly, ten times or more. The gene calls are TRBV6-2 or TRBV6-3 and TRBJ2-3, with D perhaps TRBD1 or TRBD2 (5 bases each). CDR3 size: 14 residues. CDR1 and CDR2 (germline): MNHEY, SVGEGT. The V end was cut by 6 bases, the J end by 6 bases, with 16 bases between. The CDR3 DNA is TGTGCCAGCAGCCTACGGGACCCTCGGGATACGCAGTATTTT. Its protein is CASSLRDPRDTQYF.

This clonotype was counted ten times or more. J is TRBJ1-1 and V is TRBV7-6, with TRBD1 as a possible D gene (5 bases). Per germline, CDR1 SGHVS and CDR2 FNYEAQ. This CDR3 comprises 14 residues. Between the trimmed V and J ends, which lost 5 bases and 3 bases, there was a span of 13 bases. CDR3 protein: CASSPRAGYTEAFF. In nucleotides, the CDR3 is TGTGCCAGCAGCCCTAGGGCAGGGTACACTGAAGCTTTCTTT.

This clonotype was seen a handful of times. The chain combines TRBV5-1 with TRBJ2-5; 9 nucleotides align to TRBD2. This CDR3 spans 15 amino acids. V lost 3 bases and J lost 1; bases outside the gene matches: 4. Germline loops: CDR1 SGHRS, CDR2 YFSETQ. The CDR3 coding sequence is TGCGCCAGCAGCTATGCGACTAGCGGCCAAGAGACCCAGTACTTC. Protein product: CASSYATSGQETQYF.

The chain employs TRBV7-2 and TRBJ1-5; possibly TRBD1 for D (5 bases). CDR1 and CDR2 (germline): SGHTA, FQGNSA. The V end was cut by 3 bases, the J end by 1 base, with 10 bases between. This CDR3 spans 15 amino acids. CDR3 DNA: TGTGCCAGCAGCTTTACCCGACAGAGCAATCAGCCCCAGCATTTT. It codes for CASSFTRQSNQPQHF.

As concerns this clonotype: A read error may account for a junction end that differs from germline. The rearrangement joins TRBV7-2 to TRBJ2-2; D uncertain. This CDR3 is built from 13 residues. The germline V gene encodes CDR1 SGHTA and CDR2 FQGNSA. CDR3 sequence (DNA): TGTGCCAGCAGAAGGACGAACACCAGGGAGCTGTTTTTT. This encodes CASRRTNTRELFF.

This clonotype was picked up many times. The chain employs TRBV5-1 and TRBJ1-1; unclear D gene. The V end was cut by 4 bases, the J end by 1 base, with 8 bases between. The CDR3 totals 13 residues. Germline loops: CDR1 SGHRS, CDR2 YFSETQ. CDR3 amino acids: CASSLTQNTEAFF. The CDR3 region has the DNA TGCGCCAGCAGCCTGACACAGAACACTGAAGCTTTCTTT.

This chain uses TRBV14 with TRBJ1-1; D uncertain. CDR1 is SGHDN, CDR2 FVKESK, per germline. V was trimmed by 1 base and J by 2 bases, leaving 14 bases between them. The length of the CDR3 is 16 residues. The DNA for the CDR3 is TGTGCCAGCAGCCAAGGACCGGGTAGGTCAAACACTGAAGCTTTCTTT. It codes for CASSQGPGRSNTEAFF. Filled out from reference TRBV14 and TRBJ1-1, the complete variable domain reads EAGVTQFPSHSVIEKGQTVTLRCDPISGHDNLYWYRRVMGKEIKFLLHFVKESKQDESGMPNNRFLAERTGGTYSTLKVQPAELEDSGVYFCASSQGPGRSNTEAFFGQGTRLTVV.

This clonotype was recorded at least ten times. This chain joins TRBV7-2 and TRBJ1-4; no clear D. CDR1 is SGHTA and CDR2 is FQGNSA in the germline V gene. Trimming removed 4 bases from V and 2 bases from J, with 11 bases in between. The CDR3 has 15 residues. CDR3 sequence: CASSSGPATNEKLFF. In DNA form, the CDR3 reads TGTGCCAGCAGCTCGGGCCCGGCGACTAATGAAAAACTGTTTTTT.

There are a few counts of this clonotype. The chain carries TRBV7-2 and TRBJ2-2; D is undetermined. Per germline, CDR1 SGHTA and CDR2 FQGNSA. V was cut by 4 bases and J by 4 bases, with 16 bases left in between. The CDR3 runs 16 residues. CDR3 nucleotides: TGTGCCAGCAGCTCCGGACCGAGCTCGTTCACCGGGGAGCTGTTTTTT. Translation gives CASSSGPSSFTGELFF.

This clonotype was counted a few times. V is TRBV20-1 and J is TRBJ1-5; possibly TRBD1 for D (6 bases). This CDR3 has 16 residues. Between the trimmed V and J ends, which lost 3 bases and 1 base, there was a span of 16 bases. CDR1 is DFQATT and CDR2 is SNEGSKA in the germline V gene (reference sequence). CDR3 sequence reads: CSARVQGRGSNQPQHF. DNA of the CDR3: TGCAGTGCTAGGGTGCAGGGCAGGGGAAGCAATCAGCCCCAGCATTTT.

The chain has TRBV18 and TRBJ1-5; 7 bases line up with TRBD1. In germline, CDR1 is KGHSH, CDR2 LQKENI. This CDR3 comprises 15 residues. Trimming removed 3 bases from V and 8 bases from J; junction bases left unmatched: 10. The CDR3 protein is CASSPQGGNVEPQHF. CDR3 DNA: TGTGCCAGCTCACCGCAGGGGGGGAATGTCGAGCCCCAGCATTTT.

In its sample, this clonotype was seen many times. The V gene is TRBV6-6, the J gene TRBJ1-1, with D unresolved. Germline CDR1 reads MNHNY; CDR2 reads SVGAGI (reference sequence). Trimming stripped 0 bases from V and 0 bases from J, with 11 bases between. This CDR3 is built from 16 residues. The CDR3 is CASSYSRLSMNTEAFF. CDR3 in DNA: TGTGCCAGCAGTTACTCGAGGCTATCCATGAACACTGAAGCTTTCTTT.

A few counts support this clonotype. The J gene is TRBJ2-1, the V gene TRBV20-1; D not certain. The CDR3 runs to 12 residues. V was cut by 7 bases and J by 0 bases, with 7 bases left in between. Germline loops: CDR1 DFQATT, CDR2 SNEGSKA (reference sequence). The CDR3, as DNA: TGCAGTGGCGGCAACTCCTACAATGAGCAGTTCTTC. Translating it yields CSGGNSYNEQFF.

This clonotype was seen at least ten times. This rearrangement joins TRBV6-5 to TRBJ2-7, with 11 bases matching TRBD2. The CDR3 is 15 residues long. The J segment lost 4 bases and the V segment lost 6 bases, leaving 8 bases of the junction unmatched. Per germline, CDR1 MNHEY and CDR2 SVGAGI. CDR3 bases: TGTGCCAGCAGACCCCTAGCGGGGGGAGTATACGAGCAGTACTTC. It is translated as CASRPLAGGVYEQYF.

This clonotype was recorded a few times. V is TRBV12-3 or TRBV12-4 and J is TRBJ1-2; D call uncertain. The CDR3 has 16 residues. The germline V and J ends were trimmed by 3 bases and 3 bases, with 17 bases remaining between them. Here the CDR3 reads CASSLIIGSSDYGYTF. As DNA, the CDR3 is TGTGCCAGCAGTTTGATTATCGGGTCCTCGGACTATGGCTACACCTTC.

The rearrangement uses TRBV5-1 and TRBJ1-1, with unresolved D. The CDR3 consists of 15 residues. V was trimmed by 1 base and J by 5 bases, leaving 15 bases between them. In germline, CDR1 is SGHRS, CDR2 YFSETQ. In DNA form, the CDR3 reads TGCGCCAGCAGCTTGCTGAGTGGGCCGGGAACTGAAGCTTTCTTT. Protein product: CASSLLSGPGTEAFF.

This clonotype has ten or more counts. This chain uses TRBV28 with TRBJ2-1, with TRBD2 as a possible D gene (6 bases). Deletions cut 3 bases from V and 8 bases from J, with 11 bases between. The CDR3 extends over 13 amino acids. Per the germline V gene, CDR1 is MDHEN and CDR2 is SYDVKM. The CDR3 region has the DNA TGTGCCAGCAGTTTCGGGGGTTTGGATGAGCAGTTCTTC. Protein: CASSFGGLDEQFF. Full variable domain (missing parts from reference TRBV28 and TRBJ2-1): DVKVTQSSRYLVKRTGEKVFLECVQDMDHENMFWYRQDPGLGLRLIYFSYDVKMKEKGDIPEGYSVSREKKERFSLILESASTNQTSMYLCASSFGGLDEQFFGPGTRLTVL.